Presented here are 23 T cell receptor beta chains from one specimen sequenced in a study of regulatory T cells in long-lasting Graves disease. Time point indicated: newly diagnosed GD, antithyroid drugs for less than 3 months. Construction of the TCR library relied on RNA isolated from PBMCs. With iRepertoire HTBI primers and Arm-PCR of CDR3 regions, TCR beta libraries were built. MiXCR was run by TCRdb on the multiplex PCR reads, yielding one entry per CDR3 protein. Among a few hundred thousand distinct CDR3 sequences listed, roughly 17% were seen once. These data are also associated with another study on T cells in Graves' hyperthyroidism and ophthalmopathy.

The source material was peripheral blood mononuclear cells (PBMCs), sampled at new diagnosis, from a patient treated with antithyroid drugs. The receptor set was obtained from a man aged 40-49 years with Graves disease.

The V call is TRBV12-3 or TRBV12-4, the J call TRBJ2-5; D not resolved. V lost 3 bases to trimming and J lost 4 bases, with 6 bases between them. This CDR3 contains 12 residues. The CDR3 coding sequence is TGTGCCAGCAGTTTTTATCGAGAGACCCAGTACTTC. It yields the protein CASSFYRETQYF.

This clonotype was recorded at least ten times. The chain joins TRBV2 to TRBJ2-3; the match to TRBD2 covers 13 bases. The V and J ends lost 4 bases and 2 bases, in that order; junction bases with no gene match: 9. CDR1 is SNHLY, CDR2 FYNNEI, per germline. The CDR3 loop spans 18 amino acids. The CDR3 DNA follows: TGTGCCAGCAGTGCCTCACTAGCGGGGGGGCCTTTCACAGATACGCAGTATTTT. This encodes CASSASLAGGPFTDTQYF. Full variable domain (remainder filled in from reference TRBV2 and TRBJ2-3): EPEVTQTPSHQVTQMGQEVILRCVPISNHLYFYWYRQILGQKVEFLVSFYNNEISEKSEIFDDQFSVERPDGSNFTLKIRSTKLEDSAMYFCASSASLAGGPFTDTQYFGPGTRLTVL.

This sequence joins TRBV6-2 or TRBV6-3 and TRBJ1-6, with a weak D call TRBD1 (5 bases). The CDR3 spans 15 residues. The V gene's germline CDR1 is MNHEY and CDR2 SVGEGT. Trimming cost V 7 bases and J 4 bases, with 14 bases left between them. CDR3 DNA sequence: TGTGCCAGCAAGCCGAGGACATTTTATAATTCACCCCTCCACTTT. This codes for CASKPRTFYNSPLHF.

Many counts were recorded for this clonotype. The rearrangement joins TRBV5-1 to TRBJ2-7; the D call may be TRBD1 or TRBD2 (6 bases each). The CDR3 sequence is 15 residues long. Looked up from germline, CDR1 is SGHRS and CDR2 is YFSETQ. V was pared by 1 base and J by 2 bases, with 13 bases between. For the CDR3, the DNA is TGCGCCAGCAGCTTGATGGGGGGCGCCACCTACGAGCAGTACTTC. Its protein product is CASSLMGGATYEQYF.

This clonotype was recorded at least ten times. The V gene is TRBV11-3, the J gene TRBJ2-2; D remains unclear. V was pared by 1 base and J by 0 bases, with 12 bases between. The germline V gene has CDR1 SGHNT and CDR2 YENEEA. This CDR3 comprises 17 residues. The CDR3 sequence is CASSLGARPTNTGELFF. CDR3 in DNA: TGTGCCAGCAGCTTAGGCGCCAGGCCTACGAACACCGGGGAGCTGTTTTTT.

In its sample, this clonotype was seen many times. This rearrangement joins TRBV10-3 to TRBJ1-5; 8 positions match TRBD1. The germline CDR1 and CDR2 sequences are ENHRY and SYGVKD. The CDR3 extends over 14 amino acids. Unmatched junction bases numbered 4, after V lost 4 bases and J lost 5 bases. The CDR3 region is CAISGTGLDQPQHF. The CDR3 coding sequence is TGTGCCATCAGTGGGACAGGGTTGGATCAGCCCCAGCATTTT.

Only a few counts were recorded for this clonotype. The chain carries TRBV15 and TRBJ1-2, with TRBD1 as a possible D gene (5 bases). The CDR3 is made up of 14 amino acids. The germline V gene encodes CDR1 LNHNV and CDR2 YYDKDF (reference sequence). V was cut by 0 bases and J by 4 bases, with 9 bases left in between. In DNA, the CDR3 is TGTGCCACCAGCAGAGACAGGGCTTCCTATGGCTACACCTTC. It yields the protein CATSRDRASYGYTF.

This clonotype was counted many times. This sequence joins TRBV5-1 and TRBJ2-7; D might be TRBD1 (5 bases). Trimming shortened V by 4 bases and J by 3 bases, and 11 bases separated the two germline ends. CDR3 length equals 13 residues. From germline, CDR1 is SGHRS and CDR2 YFSETQ. Written as DNA, the CDR3 is TGCGCCAGCAGCGGGGCGAGTCACTACGAGCAGTACTTC. Amino acid sequence: CASSGASHYEQYF.

V usage is TRBV15 and J usage is TRBJ1-1; 9 bases map to TRBD1. Germline trimming cut 5 bases from V and 3 bases from J; bases unmatched to any gene: 10. This CDR3 contains 16 residues. Germline-derived CDR1 and CDR2 are LNHNV and YYDKDF (reference sequence). The CDR3 DNA sequence: TGTGCCACCAGCTCCGACAGGGGGTATGCTTACACTGAAGCTTTCTTT. Protein sequence: CATSSDRGYAYTEAFF.

This clonotype has at least ten counts. The rearrangement links TRBV28 to TRBJ2-2; D is unresolved. The CDR3 has 15 residues. V gave up 3 bases and J gave up 1 base, with 9 bases separating them. Germline V gene sequence: CDR1 MDHEN, CDR2 SYDVKM. The chain's CDR3 is CASSLSVQNTGELFF. As DNA, the CDR3 is TGTGCCAGCAGTTTGTCGGTACAGAACACCGGGGAGCTGTTTTTT.

This clonotype was seen at least ten times. The chain is built from TRBV20-1 and TRBJ2-5, with 9 bases fitting TRBD2. V trimming: 5 bases; J trimming: 2 bases; junction bases outside the gene matches: 9. CDR3 length: 15 amino acids. The germline V gene has CDR1 DFQATT and CDR2 SNEGSKA (reference sequence). CDR3 bases: TGCAGTGCTGTCCCCTTGAGCGGGGGGCAAGAGACCCAGTACTTC. Translated, it gives CSAVPLSGGQETQYF.

This clonotype was found a few times. The J gene is TRBJ2-5, the V gene TRBV11-3; 9 positions match TRBD2. This CDR3 is 15 amino acids long. V was clipped by 6 bases and J by 5 bases; unmatched bases: 10. CDR1 and CDR2 from the germline V gene are SGHNT and YENEEA. DNA for the CDR3: TGTGCCAGCAGTTTCGTAGCGGGGGTAGGGGAGACCCAGTACTTC. Its translation: CASSFVAGVGETQYF.

This clonotype was detected many times. The V call is TRBV2, the J call TRBJ2-2; D ambiguous. This CDR3 region has 15 residues. The ends were cut back, 1 base at V and 1 base at J, with 7 bases in the middle. Germline values: CDR1 SNHLY, CDR2 FYNNEI. The CDR3 bases are TGTGCCAGCAGTGAAGACAGACAGAACACCGGGGAGCTGTTTTTT. This codes for CASSEDRQNTGELFF.

This clonotype has a count of ten or more. The rearrangement links TRBV28 to TRBJ2-5, with D possibly matching TRBD2 (5 bases). This CDR3 is 13 amino acids long. Germline V gene lookup returns CDR1 MDHEN and CDR2 SYDVKM. V was shortened by 8 bases and J by 1 base, with 11 bases between the two germline ends. The CDR3 nucleotides read TGTGCCAGCTGGGCCGGGGTCCAAGAGACCCAGTACTTC. This translates into CASWAGVQETQYF.

Ten or more counts support this clonotype. This chain links TRBV20-1 with TRBJ2-1; 12 bases are a match to TRBD2. Germline V gene lookup returns CDR1 DFQATT and CDR2 SNEGSKA (reference sequence). CDR3 length: 17 amino acids. Unmatched junction bases numbered 8, after V lost 3 bases and J lost 2 bases. The CDR3 loop reads CSASPLLAGGPYNEQFF. The CDR3 DNA sequence: TGCAGTGCTAGCCCCTTACTAGCGGGGGGCCCCTACAATGAGCAGTTCTTC.

This clonotype was detected a few times. This rearrangement joins TRBV20-1 to TRBJ1-2; no clear D. The CDR3 is 13 amino acids. The ends were cut back, 0 bases at V and 2 bases at J, with 7 bases in the middle. Looked up from germline, CDR1 is DFQATT and CDR2 is SNEGSKA (reference sequence). This CDR3 is CSAREVGNYGYTF. In DNA, the CDR3 is TGCAGTGCTAGAGAGGTGGGGAACTATGGCTACACCTTC.

The chain carries TRBV7-2 and TRBJ1-1; no clear D gene. Trimming removed 3 bases from V and 4 bases from J, with 12 bases in between. Looked up from germline, CDR1 is SGHTA and CDR2 is FQGNSA. The CDR3 has 14 amino acids. The CDR3 reads CASSFRPGVTEAFF. CDR3 coding DNA: TGTGCCAGCAGCTTCAGACCCGGGGTCACTGAAGCTTTCTTT.

This clonotype was counted many times. The rearrangement uses TRBV18 and TRBJ2-5; the match to TRBD2 covers 11 bases. This CDR3 has 14 amino acids. Trimming cost V 3 bases and J 5 bases; bases outside gene matches: 2. Germline V CDR1 and CDR2: KGHSH, LQKENI. This CDR3 is CASSPTSGEETQYF. DNA of the CDR3: TGTGCCAGCTCACCGACTAGCGGGGAGGAGACCCAGTACTTC.

The rearrangement links TRBV19 to TRBJ2-5; D is possibly TRBD2 (7 bases). V shed 3 bases and J shed 4 bases, with 12 bases lying between them. The CDR3 spans 14 residues. The V gene's germline CDR1 is LNHDA and CDR2 SQIVND (reference sequence). The CDR3 reads CASSMRGRPETQYF. DNA for the CDR3: TGTGCCAGTAGTATGCGGGGGCGCCCAGAGACCCAGTACTTC.

This clonotype was recorded many times. The CDR3 is CASSTFGGRPSYNEQFF. CDR3 DNA sequence: TGTGCCAGCAGCACTTTTGGGGGGCGGCCCTCCTACAATGAGCAGTTCTTC. The chain couples TRBV27 to TRBJ2-1, with D possibly called TRBD1 or TRBD2 (6 bases each). The V and J ends lost 6 bases and 0 bases respectively, with 18 bases between them. Germline CDR1 reads MNHEY; CDR2 reads SMNVEV (reference sequence). The CDR3 length is 17 residues.

This rearrangement joins TRBV9 to TRBJ2-7, with 9 bases fitting TRBD1. CDR3 length equals 17 residues. The ends lost 3 bases at V and 2 bases at J; junction bases unmatched: 12. Germline V gives CDR1 SGDLS, CDR2 YYNGEE. The CDR3 DNA reads as TGTGCCAGCAGCGCCGGGACAGGGAAGAGGAGGGCCTACGAGCAGTACTTC. Protein sequence: CASSAGTGKRRAYEQYF.

This sequence joins TRBV9 and TRBJ2-2; 7 bases align to TRBD1. V dropped 3 bases and J dropped 2; count of bases not matched to a gene: 7. The CDR3 has 16 residues. The V gene's germline CDR1 is SGDLS and CDR2 YYNGEE. In DNA, the CDR3 is TGTGCCAGCAGCGAGACCGGGACAGATAACACCGGGGAGCTGTTTTTT. It translates to CASSETGTDNTGELFF.

This clonotype came up many times. The chain joins TRBV2 to TRBJ2-7; maybe TRBD1 (5 bases). With 6 bases removed from V and 4 bases from J, the gap between germline ends came to 16 bases. CDR1 SNHLY and CDR2 FYNNEI come from the germline V gene. The length of the CDR3 is 14 residues. The CDR3 region has the DNA TGTGCCAGCAGGTCTTCCAGGGCAGGGTACGAGCAGTACTTC. As protein: CASRSSRAGYEQYF.